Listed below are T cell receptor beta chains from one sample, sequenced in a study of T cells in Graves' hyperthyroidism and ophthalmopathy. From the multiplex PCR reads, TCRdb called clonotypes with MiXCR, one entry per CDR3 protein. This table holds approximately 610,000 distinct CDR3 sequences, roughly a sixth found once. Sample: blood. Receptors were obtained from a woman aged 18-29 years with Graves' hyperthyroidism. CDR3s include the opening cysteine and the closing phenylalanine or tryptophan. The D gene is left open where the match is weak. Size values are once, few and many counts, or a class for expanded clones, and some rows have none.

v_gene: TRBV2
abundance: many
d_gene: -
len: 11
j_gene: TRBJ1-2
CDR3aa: CASREIDGYTF
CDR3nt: TGTGCCAGCAGGGAGATAGATGGCTACACCTTC

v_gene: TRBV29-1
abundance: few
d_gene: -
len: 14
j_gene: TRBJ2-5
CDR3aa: CSVDHGPSSETQYF
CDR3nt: TGCAGCGTTGACCACGGGCCCTCATCAGAGACCCAGTACTTC

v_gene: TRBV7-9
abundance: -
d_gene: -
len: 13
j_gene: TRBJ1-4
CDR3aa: CASRDHGGEKLFF
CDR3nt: TGTGCCAGCAGGGACCACGGGGGGGAAAAACTGTTTTTT

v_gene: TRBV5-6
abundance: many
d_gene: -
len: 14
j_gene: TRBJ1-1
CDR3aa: CASNLRTLGTEAFF
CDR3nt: TGTGCCAGCAATCTACGGACCCTGGGCACTGAAGCTTTCTTT

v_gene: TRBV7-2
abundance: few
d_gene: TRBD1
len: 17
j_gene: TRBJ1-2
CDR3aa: CASSRRRTGVFLHGYTF
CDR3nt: TGTGCCAGCAGCCGGCGTCGGACAGGGGTTTTCTTACATGGCTACACCTTC

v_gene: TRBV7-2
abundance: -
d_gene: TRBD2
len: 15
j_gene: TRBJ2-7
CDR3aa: CASSSQSGGPYEQYF
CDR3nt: TGTGCCAGCAGCTCTCAAAGCGGGGGGCCCTACGAGCAGTACTTC

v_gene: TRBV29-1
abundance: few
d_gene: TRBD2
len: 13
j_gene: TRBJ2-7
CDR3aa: CSVTSSGPYEQYF
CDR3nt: TGCAGCGTGACGTCTAGCGGTCCCTACGAGCAGTACTTC

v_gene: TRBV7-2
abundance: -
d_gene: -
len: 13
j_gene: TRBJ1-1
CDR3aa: CASSSYLNTEAFF
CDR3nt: TGTGCCAGCAGCTCCTACCTGAACACTGAAGCTTTCTTT

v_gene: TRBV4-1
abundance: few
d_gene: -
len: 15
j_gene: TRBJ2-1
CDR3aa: CASSPRGNSYNEQFF
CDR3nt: TGCGCCAGCAGCCCCCGGGGTAACTCCTACAATGAGCAGTTCTTC

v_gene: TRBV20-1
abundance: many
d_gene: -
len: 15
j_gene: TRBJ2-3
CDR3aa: CSAPPAEGGTDTQYF
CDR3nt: TGCAGTGCTCCCCCCGCGGAGGGGGGCACAGATACGCAGTATTTT

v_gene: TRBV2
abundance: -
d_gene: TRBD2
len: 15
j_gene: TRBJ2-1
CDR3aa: CASSEIAGAYNEQFF
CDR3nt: TGTGCCAGCAGTGAAATAGCGGGAGCCTACAATGAGCAGTTCTTC

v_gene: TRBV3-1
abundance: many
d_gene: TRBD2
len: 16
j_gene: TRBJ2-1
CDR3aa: CASSRIAGVAYNEQFF
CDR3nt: TGTGCCAGCAGCCGGATAGCGGGGGTAGCCTACAATGAGCAGTTCTTC

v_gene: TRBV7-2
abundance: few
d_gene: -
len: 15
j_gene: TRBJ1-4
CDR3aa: CASSLVPRTYEKLFF
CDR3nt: TGTGCCAGCAGCTTAGTGCCACGGACCTACGAAAAACTGTTTTTT

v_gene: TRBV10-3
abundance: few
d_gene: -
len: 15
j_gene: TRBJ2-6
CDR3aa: CAISDAGSGANVLTF
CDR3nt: TGTGCCATCAGTGATGCCGGCTCTGGGGCCAACGTCCTGACTTTC

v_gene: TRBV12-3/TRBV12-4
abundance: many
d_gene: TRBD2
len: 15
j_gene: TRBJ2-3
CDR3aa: CASTPSREGTDTQYF
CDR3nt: TGTGCCAGCACCCCCTCGCGGGAGGGGACAGATACGCAGTATTTT

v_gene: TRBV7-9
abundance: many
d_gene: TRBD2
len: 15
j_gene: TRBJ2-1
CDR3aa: CASSQLAGGPAEQFF
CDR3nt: TGTGCCAGCAGCCAACTAGCGGGAGGGCCGGCTGAGCAGTTCTTC

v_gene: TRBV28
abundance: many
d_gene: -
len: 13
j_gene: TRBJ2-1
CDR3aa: CASSLPLMNEQFF
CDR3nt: TGTGCCAGCAGTTTACCCTTGATGAATGAGCAGTTCTTC

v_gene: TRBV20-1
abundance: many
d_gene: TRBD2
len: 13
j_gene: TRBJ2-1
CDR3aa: CSATSGGGNEQFF
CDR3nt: TGCAGTGCTACTAGCGGGGGGGGCAATGAGCAGTTCTTC

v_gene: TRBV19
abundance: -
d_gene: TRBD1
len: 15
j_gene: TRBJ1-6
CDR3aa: CASSSFDRDNSPLHF
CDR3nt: TGTGCCAGTAGTTCTTTCGACAGGGACAATTCACCCCTCCACTTT

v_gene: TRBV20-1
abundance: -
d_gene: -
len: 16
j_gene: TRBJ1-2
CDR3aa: CSARDTRQAVPYGYTF
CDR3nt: TGCAGTGCTAGAGATACCAGGCAGGCAGTGCCCTATGGCTACACCTTC

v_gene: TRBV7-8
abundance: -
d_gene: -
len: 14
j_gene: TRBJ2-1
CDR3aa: CASSSASRYNEQFF
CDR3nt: TGTGCCAGCAGCTCTGCTAGCAGATACAATGAGCAGTTCTTC

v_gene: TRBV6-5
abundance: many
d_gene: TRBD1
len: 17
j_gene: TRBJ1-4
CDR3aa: CASSYSSSPGQPEKLFF
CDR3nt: TGTGCCAGCAGTTACTCGTCCTCGCCGGGACAGCCGGAAAAACTGTTTTTT

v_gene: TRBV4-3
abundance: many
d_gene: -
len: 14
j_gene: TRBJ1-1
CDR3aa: CASAPGQLNTEAFF
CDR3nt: TGCGCCAGCGCGCCGGGACAACTGAACACTGAAGCTTTCTTT

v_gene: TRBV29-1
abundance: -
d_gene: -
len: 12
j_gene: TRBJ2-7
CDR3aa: CSATRGAYEQYF
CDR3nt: TGCAGCGCCACAAGAGGGGCCTACGAGCAGTACTTC

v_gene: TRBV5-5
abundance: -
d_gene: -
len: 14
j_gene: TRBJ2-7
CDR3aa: CASSLSGQNYEQYF
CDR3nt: TGTGCCAGCAGCCTTTCCGGACAGAACTACGAGCAGTACTTC

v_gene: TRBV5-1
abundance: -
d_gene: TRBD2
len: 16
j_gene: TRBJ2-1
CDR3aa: CASSLAFASGYNEQFF
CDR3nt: TGCGCCAGCAGCTTGGCCTTCGCTAGCGGATACAATGAGCAGTTCTTC

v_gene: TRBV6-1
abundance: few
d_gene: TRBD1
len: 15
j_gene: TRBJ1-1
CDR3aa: CASSLTGGGGTEAFF
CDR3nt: TGTGCCAGCAGTTTAACAGGGGGAGGGGGAACTGAAGCTTTCTTT

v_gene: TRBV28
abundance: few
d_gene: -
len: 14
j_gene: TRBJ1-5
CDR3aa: CASSFLVRVQPQHF
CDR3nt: TGTGCCAGCAGTTTTCTGGTCAGGGTTCAGCCCCAGCATTTT

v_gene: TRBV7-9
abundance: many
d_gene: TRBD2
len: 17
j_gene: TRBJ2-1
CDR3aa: CASSSTLSGSPYNEQFF
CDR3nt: TGTGCCAGCAGCTCCACGCTTAGCGGGAGTCCCTACAATGAGCAGTTCTTC

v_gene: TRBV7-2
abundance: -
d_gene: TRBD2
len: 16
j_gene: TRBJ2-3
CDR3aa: CASSGRLATSTGTQYF
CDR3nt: TGTGCCAGCAGCGGCCGACTAGCGACTAGCACAGGTACGCAGTATTTT

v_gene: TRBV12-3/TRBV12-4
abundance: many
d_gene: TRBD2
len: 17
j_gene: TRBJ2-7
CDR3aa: CASSLEIAGLRGYEQYF
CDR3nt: TGTGCCAGCAGTTTAGAGATAGCGGGTTTAAGGGGCTACGAGCAGTACTTC

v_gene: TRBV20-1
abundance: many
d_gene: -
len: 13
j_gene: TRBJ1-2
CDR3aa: CSAPMAGSGGYTF
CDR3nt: TGCAGTGCTCCGATGGCGGGGTCGGGTGGCTACACCTTC

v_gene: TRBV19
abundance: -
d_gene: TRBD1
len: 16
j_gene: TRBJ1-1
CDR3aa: CASSTTGTGAFSEAFF
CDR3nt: TGTGCCAGTAGTACCACCGGGACAGGGGCTTTCTCTGAAGCTTTCTTT

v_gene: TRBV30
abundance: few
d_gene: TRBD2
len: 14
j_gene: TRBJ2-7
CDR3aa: CAWNLPGTSGEQYF
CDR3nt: TGTGCCTGGAACCTTCCCGGGACTAGCGGCGAGCAGTACTTC

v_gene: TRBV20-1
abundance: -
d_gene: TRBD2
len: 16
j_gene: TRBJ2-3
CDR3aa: CSAREGLAGSTDTQYF
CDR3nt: TGCAGTGCTAGAGAAGGACTAGCGGGAAGCACAGATACGCAGTATTTT

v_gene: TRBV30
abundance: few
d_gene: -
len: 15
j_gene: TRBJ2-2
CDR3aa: CAWRPETPNTGELFF
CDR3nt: TGTGCCTGGAGGCCCGAGACTCCGAACACCGGGGAGCTGTTTTTT

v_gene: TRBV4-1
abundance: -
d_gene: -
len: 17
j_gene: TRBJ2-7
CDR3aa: CASSQGEIGLRGLEQYF
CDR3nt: TGCGCCAGCAGCCAAGGGGAGATCGGACTCAGGGGCCTCGAGCAGTACTTC

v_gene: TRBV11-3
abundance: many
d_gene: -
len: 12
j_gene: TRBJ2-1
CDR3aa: CASSFQGSEQFF
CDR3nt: TGTGCCAGCAGCTTCCAGGGCAGTGAGCAGTTCTTC

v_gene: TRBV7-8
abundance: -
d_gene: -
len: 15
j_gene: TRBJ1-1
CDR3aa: CASSLEGTENTEAFF
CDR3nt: TGTGCCAGCAGCTTAGAAGGGACGGAGAACACTGAAGCTTTCTTT

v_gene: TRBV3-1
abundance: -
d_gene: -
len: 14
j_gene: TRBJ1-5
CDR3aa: CASSHDISNQPQHF
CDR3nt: TGTGCCAGCAGTCACGACATTAGCAATCAGCCCCAGCATTTT

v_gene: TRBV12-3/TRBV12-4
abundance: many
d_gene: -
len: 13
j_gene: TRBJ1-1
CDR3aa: CASSVTSYTEAFF
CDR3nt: TGTGCCAGCAGTGTGACATCTTACACTGAAGCTTTCTTT

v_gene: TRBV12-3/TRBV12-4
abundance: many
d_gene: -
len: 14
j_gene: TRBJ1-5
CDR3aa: CASTRGGFSQPQHF
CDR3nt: TGTGCCAGCACAAGGGGAGGGTTCAGTCAGCCCCAGCATTTT

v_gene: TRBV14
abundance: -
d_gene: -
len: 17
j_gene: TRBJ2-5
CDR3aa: CASSQDLGTNLRETQYF
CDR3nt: TGTGCCAGCAGCCAAGATTTAGGGACGAACCTCCGAGAGACCCAGTACTTC

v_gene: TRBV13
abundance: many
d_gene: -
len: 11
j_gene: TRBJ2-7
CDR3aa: CASSNLDEQYF
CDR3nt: TGTGCCAGCAGCAACCTCGACGAGCAGTACTTC

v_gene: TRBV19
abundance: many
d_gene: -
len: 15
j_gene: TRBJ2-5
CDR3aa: CASRRGAGAAGTQYF
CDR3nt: TGTGCCAGTAGAAGGGGCGCCGGGGCAGCTGGGACCCAGTACTTC

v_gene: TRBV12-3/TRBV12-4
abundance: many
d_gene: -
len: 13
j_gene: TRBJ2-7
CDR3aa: CASSSPGRREQYF
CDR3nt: TGTGCCAGCAGTTCCCCGGGGCGACGGGAGCAGTACTTC

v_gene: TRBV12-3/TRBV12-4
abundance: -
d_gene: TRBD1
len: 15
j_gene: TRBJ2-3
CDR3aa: CASSLVGQGIDTQYF
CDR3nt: TGTGCCAGCAGTTTGGTAGGACAGGGGATAGATACGCAGTATTTT

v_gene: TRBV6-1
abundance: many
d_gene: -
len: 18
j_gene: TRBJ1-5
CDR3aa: CASSLPRGLINSNQPQHF
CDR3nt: TGTGCCAGCAGTCTTCCGAGAGGGCTAATTAATAGCAATCAGCCCCAGCATTTT

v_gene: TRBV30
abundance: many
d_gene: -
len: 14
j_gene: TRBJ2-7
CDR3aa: CAWSPNGAPYEQYF
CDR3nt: TGTGCCTGGAGCCCTAACGGGGCGCCCTACGAGCAGTACTTC

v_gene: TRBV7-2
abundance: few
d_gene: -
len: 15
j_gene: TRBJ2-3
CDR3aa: CASSMFRGPRDTQYF
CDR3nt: TGTGCCAGCAGCATGTTCAGGGGACCGAGAGATACGCAGTATTTT

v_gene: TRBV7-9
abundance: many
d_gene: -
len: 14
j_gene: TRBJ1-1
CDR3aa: CASSSRVGNTEAFF
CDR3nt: TGTGCCAGCAGCTCCCGAGTAGGTAACACTGAAGCTTTCTTT

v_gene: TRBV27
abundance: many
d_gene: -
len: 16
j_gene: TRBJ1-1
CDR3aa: CASSYMTTGMNTEAFF
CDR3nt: TGTGCCAGCAGTTACATGACAACAGGGATGAACACTGAAGCTTTCTTT

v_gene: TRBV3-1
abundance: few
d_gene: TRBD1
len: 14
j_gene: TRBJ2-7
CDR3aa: CASSRHDRGSEQYF
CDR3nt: TGTGCCAGCAGCCGCCACGACAGGGGGAGCGAGCAGTACTTC

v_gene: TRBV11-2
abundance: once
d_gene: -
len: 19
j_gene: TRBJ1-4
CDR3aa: CASSLEAIWGSATNEKLFF
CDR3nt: TGTGCCAGCAGCTTAGAGGCCATCTGGGGGTCAGCAACTAATGAAAAACTGTTTTTT